This T cell receptor (beta chain) was recovered during a study of follicular helper T cells after annual influenza vaccination. Germline CDR1 and CDR2: SGHKS and YYEKEE (reference sequence). This CDR3 is built from 13 residues. The germline V and J ends were trimmed by 3 bases and 7 bases, with 13 bases remaining between them. Time point denoted: 2014-2015 season, 7 days after vaccination. Excluded were substance abuse, HIV/AIDS, active cancer, immunomodulatory drugs and active illness. TCRB was sequenced at Survey level resolution. The table came from immunoSEQ multiplex PCR; TCRdb's copy has only in-frame clones and leaves some out. The data hold some 3,900 clones, with roughly 82% observed a single time.

The sequence came from an adult who received the influenza vaccine. The gene calls are TRBV5-5 and TRBJ2-5; D assignment may be TRBD1 or TRBD2 (5 bases each). The sequencing here drew on CXCR5- memory CD4+ T cells sorted from blood, taken 7 days after influenza vaccination. The CDR3 sequence: CASSSRAGATQYF. CDR3 DNA sequence: TGTGCCAGCAGCTCCCGGGCCGGGGCGACCCAGTACTTC.